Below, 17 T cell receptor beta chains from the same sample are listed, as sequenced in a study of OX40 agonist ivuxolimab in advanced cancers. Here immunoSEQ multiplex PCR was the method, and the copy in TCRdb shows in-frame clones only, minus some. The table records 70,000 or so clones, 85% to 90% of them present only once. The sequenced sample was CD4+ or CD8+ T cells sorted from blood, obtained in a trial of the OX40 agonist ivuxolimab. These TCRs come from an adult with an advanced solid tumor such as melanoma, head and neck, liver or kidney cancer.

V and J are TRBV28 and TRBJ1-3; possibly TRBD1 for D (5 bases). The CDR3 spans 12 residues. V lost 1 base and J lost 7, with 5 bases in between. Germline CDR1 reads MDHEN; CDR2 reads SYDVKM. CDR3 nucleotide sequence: TGTGCCAGCAGTTTATCAGGGAACACCATATATTTT. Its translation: CASSLSGNTIYF.

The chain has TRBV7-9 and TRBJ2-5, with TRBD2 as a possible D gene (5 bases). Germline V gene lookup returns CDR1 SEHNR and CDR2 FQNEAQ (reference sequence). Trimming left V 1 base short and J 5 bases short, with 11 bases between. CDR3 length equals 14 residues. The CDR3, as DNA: TGTGCCAGCAGCTTAGGGGTCCGCGGGGAGACCCAGTACTTC. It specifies CASSLGVRGETQYF.

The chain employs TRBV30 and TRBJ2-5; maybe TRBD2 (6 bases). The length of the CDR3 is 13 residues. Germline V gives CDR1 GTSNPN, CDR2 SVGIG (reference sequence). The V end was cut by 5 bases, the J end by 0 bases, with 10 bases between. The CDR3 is CAWGGIYQETQYF. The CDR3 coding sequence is TGTGCCTGGGGGGGGATATACCAAGAGACCCAGTACTTC.

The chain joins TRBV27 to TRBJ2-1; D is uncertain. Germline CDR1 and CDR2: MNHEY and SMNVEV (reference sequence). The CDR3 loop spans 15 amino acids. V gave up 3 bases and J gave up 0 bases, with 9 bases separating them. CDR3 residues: CASSFSGSSYNEQFF. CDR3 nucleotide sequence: TGTGCCAGCAGTTTCTCGGGCAGCTCCTACAATGAGCAGTTCTTC.

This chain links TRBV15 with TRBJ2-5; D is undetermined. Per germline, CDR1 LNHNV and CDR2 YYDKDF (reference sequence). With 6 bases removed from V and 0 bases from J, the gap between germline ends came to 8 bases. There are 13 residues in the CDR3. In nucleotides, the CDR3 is TGTGCCACCAGTCCGCACTACCAAGAGACCCAGTACTTC. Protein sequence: CATSPHYQETQYF. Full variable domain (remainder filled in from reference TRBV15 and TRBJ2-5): DAMVIQNPRYQVTQFGKPVTLSCSQTLNHNVMYWYQQKSSQAPKLLFHYYDKDFNNEADTPDNFQSRRPNTSFCFLDIRSPGLGDTAMYLCATSPHYQETQYFGPGTRLLVL.

CDR3 nucleotide sequence: TGTGCTAGTGGACTTTACAATGAGCAGTTCTTC. Its protein product is CASGLYNEQFF. The gene calls are TRBV12-5 and TRBJ2-1, with D hard to call. CDR1 is LGHNT and CDR2 is FRNRAP in the germline V gene. The CDR3 runs to 11 residues. Trimming left V 6 bases short and J 4 bases short, with 4 bases between.

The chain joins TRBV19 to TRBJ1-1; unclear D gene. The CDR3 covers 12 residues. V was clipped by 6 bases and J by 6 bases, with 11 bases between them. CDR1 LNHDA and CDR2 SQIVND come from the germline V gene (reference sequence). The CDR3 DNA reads TGTGCCAGTAGACTGGGCGGCGCTGAAGCTTTCTTT. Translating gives CASRLGGAEAFF.

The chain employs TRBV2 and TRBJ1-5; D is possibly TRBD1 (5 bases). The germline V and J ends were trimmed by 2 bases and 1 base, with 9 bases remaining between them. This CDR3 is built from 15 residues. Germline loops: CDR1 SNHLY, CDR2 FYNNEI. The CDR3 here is CASSEFWGSNQPQHF. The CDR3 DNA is TGTGCCAGCAGTGAATTCTGGGGGAGCAATCAGCCCCAGCATTTT.

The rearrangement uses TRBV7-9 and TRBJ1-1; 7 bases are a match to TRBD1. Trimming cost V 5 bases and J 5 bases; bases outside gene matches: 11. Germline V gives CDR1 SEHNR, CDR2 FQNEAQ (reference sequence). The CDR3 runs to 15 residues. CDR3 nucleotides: TGTGCCAGCAGCACTAAGACAGGGTCGAAGACTGAAGCTTTCTTT. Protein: CASSTKTGSKTEAFF.

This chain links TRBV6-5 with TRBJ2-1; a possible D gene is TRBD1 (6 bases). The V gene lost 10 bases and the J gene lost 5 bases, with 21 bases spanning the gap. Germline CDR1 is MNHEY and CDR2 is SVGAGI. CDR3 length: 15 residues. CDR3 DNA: TGTGCCACCCGACTGCGACAGGCCGGTCACAATGAGCAGTTCTTC. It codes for CATRLRQAGHNEQFF.

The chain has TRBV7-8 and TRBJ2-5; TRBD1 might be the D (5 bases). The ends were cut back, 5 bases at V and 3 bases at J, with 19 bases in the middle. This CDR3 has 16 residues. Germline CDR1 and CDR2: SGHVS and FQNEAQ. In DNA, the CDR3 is TGTGCCAGCAGCCCTATTGACAGCTTATCTGAAGAGACCCAGTACTTC. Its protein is CASSPIDSLSEETQYF. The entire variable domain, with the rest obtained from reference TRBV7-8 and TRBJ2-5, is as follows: GAGVSQSPRYKVAKRGQDVALRCDPISGHVSLFWYQQALGQGPEFLTYFQNEAQLDKSGLPSDRFFAERPEGSVSTLKIQRTQQEDSAVYLCASSPIDSLSEETQYFGPGTRLLVL.

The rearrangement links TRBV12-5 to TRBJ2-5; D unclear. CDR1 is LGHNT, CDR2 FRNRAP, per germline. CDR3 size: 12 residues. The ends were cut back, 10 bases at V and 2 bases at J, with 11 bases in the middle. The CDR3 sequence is CATSGLQETQYF. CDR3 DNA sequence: TGTGCTACTTCGGGCCTTCAAGAGACCCAGTACTTC.

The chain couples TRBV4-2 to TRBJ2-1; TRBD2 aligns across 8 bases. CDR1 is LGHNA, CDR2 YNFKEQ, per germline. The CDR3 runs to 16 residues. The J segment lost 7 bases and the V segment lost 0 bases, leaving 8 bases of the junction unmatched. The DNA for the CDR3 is TGTGCCAGCAGCCAAGACGAGCGGGAGAAGGAAAATGAGCAGTTCTTC. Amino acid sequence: CASSQDEREKENEQFF.

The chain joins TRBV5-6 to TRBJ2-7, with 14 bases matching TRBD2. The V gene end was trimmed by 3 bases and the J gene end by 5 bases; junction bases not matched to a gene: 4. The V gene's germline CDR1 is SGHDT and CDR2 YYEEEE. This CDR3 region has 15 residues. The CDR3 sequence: CASSSGLAGGHEQYF. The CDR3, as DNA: TGTGCCAGCAGCTCCGGACTAGCGGGAGGCCACGAGCAGTACTTC.

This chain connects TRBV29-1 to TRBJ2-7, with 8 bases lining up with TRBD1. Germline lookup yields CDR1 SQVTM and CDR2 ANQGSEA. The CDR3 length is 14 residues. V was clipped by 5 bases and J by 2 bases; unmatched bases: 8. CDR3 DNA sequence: TGCAGCGTTACTCCGACAGGGGTCACCTACGAGCAGTACTTC. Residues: CSVTPTGVTYEQYF.

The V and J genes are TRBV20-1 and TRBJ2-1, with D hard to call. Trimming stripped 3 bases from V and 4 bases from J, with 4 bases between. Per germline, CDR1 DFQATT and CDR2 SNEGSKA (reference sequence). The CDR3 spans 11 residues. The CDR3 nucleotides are TGCAGTGCTAGTAATTACAATGAGCAGTTCTTC. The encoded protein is CSASNYNEQFF.

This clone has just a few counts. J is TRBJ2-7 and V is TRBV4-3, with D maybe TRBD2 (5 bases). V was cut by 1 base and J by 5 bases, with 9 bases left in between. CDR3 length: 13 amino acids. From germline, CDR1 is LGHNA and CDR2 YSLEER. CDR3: CASSQAGWNEQYF. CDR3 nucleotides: TGCGCCAGCAGCCAAGCGGGATGGAACGAGCAGTACTTC.